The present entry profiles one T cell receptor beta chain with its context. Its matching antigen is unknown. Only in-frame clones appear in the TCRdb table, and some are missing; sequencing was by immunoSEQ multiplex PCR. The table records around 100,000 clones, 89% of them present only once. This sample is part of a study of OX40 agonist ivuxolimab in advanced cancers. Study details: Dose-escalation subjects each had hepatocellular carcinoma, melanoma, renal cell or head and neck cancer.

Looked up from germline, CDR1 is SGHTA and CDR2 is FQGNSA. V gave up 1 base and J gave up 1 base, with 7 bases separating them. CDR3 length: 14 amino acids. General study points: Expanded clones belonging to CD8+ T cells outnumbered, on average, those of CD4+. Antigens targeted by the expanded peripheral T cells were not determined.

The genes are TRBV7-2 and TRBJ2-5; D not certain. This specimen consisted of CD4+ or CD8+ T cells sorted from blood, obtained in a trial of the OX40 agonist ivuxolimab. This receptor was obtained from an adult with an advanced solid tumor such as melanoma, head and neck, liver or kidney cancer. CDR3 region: CASSLVIGQETQYF. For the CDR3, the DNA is TGTGCCAGCAGCTTAGTGATAGGCCAAGAGACCCAGTACTTC.